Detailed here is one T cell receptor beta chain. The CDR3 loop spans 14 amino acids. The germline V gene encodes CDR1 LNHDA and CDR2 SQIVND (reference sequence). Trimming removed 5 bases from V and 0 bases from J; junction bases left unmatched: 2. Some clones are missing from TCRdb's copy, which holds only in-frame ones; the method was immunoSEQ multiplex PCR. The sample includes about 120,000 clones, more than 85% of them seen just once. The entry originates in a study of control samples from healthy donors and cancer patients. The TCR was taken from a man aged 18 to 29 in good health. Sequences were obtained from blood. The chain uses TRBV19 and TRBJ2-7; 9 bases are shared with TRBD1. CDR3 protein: CASSDRGSSYEQYF. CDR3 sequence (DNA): TGTGCCAGTAGTGACAGGGGGAGCTCCTACGAGCAGTACTTC.